The T cell receptor beta chain described here comes from a study of shared clonotypes between healthy human individuals. Study conclusions and caveats: Large depth notwithstanding, sorted-subset sequencing proved incomplete by rarefaction.

The data were produced by immunoSEQ multiplex PCR, yet TCRdb's version contains in-frame clones alone and is incomplete. The sample yields 850,000 to 1,200,000 clones, approximately 68% seen once. This clone has a handful of counts. Its target is unknown. The germline V gene has CDR1 SGHAT and CDR2 FQNNGV. CDR3 size: 15 residues. The V and J ends lost 2 bases and 2 bases respectively, with 13 bases between them. Healthy adults negative for HIV, lacking recent acute infections or vaccinations, served as donors. Researchers partitioned CD4+ cells into CD45RA+ naive and CD45RA-negative memory subsets. The sequencing input was memory CD4+ T cells sorted from blood. Stated subset: CD45RA-negative fraction. The chain carries TRBV11-2 and TRBJ2-7; D perhaps matches TRBD1 (6 bases). This receptor was identified in a man aged 18 to 29 in good health. The CDR3 region has the DNA TGTGCCAGCAGCTTACAGACAGGTGGAGCCTACGAGCAGTACTTC. Amino acids: CASSLQTGGAYEQYF.